This TCR beta chain was sequenced in a study of shared clonotypes between healthy human individuals (dated by TCRdb to about 2020). Regarding the complete study: The cohort included three men and two women between 18 and 49 years of age. Per donor, leukapheresis produced somewhere between about 0.8 and 9 billion PBMCs. Per donor, three plates each were used for CD4 naive and CD4 memory, two for CD8 naive, and one for CD8 memory. To increase sequencing depth and limit assay-specific biases, different laboratories used diverse techniques to prepare libraries and sequence TCR repertoires. To estimate repertoire size and how much clonotype sharing occurs between individuals, the study deeply sequenced the blood TCR repertoires of 4 to 6 healthy adults. General conclusions and limits of the study: Sampling was restricted to blood, and TCR repertoires in tissues likely differ from the TCR repertoires found in blood. Naive subsets generally had larger estimated clonotype richness than memory subsets. Clonotypes shared by all four sorted-subset donors showed higher generation probabilities than non-shared clonotypes. Based on pairwise subsampling, the degree of clonotype sharing among donors was expected to be affected by sequencing depth. Sharing across several donors was observed for roughly 5.4% of naive CD4, 3% to 4% of naive CD8, about 2.3% of memory CD4, and around 0.44% of memory CD8 clonotypes. Even with the large sequencing depth, rarefaction of the sorted-subset datasets indicated that sequencing was incomplete. The genetic and exposure-history diversity represented was limited by the small number of donors.

The germline V gene gives CDR1 as MRHNA and CDR2 as SNTAGT. The V end gives up 9 bases and the J end 3 bases, leaving 6 bases in the junction not matched to a gene. The CDR3 measures 13 amino acids from cysteine to phenylalanine. Only the CDR3 part of the read is kept: 39 bases, read in frame from the first base. Notes on this clone: Its antigen is currently not known. No base qualities exist here, and no much larger clone lies one base off it.

TCR CDR3 regions were amplified from genomic DNA by multiplex PCR using the deep immunoSEQ assay. Extracted genomic DNA from each cell subset was spread evenly across all wells of several immunoSEQ 96-well plates, with each plate serving as a replicate. For sorted subsets, 200 ng of genomic DNA, equivalent to around 31,000 T cell genomes, went into each replicate PCR. Purified libraries were quantified with a Qubit 3.0 fluorometer, sized on a Bioanalyzer 2100, and re-quantified with the KAPA Library Quantification kit. Every immunoSEQ 96-well plate was sequenced on a separate single-read 150-cycle Illumina NextSeq 550 flow cell. Under the source paper's analysis protocol: Because the immunoSEQ output held only junctional sequences and lacked quality scores, the filtering could not match the filtering applied to full-length reads. To assign V/J genes and CDR3, sequences were annotated against IMGT germline references using PyIR, a Python wrapper for IgBLAST v1.9. Reads with weak V/J assignments (E-value above 1e-6), missing CDR3, stop codons, out-of-frame junctions, or ambiguous translated residues were removed. V3J clonotypes were defined by identical inferred V gene, J gene, and CDR3 amino acid sequence. Percentage overlap between repertoires was computed as shared unique clonotypes divided by the size of the smaller repertoire. Repertoire richness was assessed with RTK rarefaction, the Chao1 estimator, and Recon v2.1 estimates of unobserved clonotypes. OLGA was used to compute generation probabilities for all TCRbeta clonotypes that the gDNA method yielded from several donors. TCRdb provides this immuneACCESS table in a form limited to in-frame rearrangements. Some clones are lacking; in checked studies, under half of them reflect an unresolved V gene, and why the rest are absent is not known. That table furnishes V, J and clone size, whereas the DNA furnished D and trimming. Recorded for this sample are around 2,000,000 clones; 90% to 95% of them occurred a single time. The ten largest clones represent more than 0.1% of the sample.

Healthy HIV-negative adults with no recently reported acute infections or vaccinations were included as donors. Only Caucasian adults living in Nashville, Tennessee, USA were represented among the donors. CD4+ T cells were enriched through magnetic negative selection, after which naive cells were positively selected on CD45RA and the remaining negative fraction served as the memory subset. Blood was obtained by leukapheresis, after which PBMCs were separated by Ficoll-Histopaque density gradient centrifugation and cryopreserved in liquid nitrogen vapor phase. Analytical flow cytometry was used to check the purity and quantity of every magnetically sorted T cell population. Each sorted fraction had its genomic DNA isolated and then quantified by UV absorbance on a Nanodrop 2000c.

The chain is assembled from TRBV6-4 and TRBJ2-7, with 9 junctional bases fitting TRBD2. The sequence was obtained from a man younger than 35 in good health. Source material: naive CD4+ T cells sorted from blood. The sample's cell subset or site label is to be understood as: CD45RA+ positively selected. The base sequence is TGTGCCAGACCGAGACTAGCGGACTACGAGCAGTACTTC. It translates to CARPRLADYEQYF.